This T cell receptor beta chain was recovered during a study of T-cell memory formation after mild COVID-19. Across the whole study: Largely, TCR clusters stayed within a single donor.

Germline V gene data show CDR1 as SGHRS and CDR2 as YFSETQ. This CDR3 region has 14 residues. J lost 3 bases, V lost 2 bases, and 4 bases had no gene match. It was 5'RACE with constant-segment primers that produced the TCR alpha and TCR beta cDNA libraries, which carried sample barcodes and UMIs. In TCRdb, the 5' RACE reads were re-called with MiXCR into one record per CDR3 protein. Of roughly 300,000 distinct CDR3 sequences in the sample, around 8% are singletons; the top ten hold approximately 23%. This clonotype occurred a few times. What it recognizes is unknown. Points from the study as a whole: The pre-infection memory compartment contained some responding clones, suggesting cross-reactive memory joined. The main location of contracting CD4+ clones was CM and EM, and that of contracting CD8+ clones was EMRA.

The sequence was collected from a man aged 18-30 years who had mild COVID-19 (a few samples of this study predate the infection). Cell type and time point are not known. The sequenced sample was PBMCs or a T cell subset sorted from them (not recorded which). The chain uses TRBV5-1 and TRBJ2-7, with 8 bases aligning to TRBD1. The CDR3 DNA reads TGCGCCAGCAGCTTTCCGGGACAGGTCTACGAGCAGTACTTC. Translating it yields CASSFPGQVYEQYF.